Presented here are 15 T cell receptor beta chains from one specimen sequenced in a study of T-cell memory formation after mild COVID-19. TCRdb processed the 5' RACE reads anew with MiXCR; each CDR3 protein has one entry. The table records about half a million distinct CDR3 sequences, around a sixth of them present only once. What was sequenced was PBMCs or a T cell subset sorted from them (not recorded which). The receptor set was obtained from an adult woman who had mild COVID-19 (a few samples of this study predate the infection). Cell type and time point are not known.

This sequence joins TRBV20-1 and TRBJ2-1; D possibly corresponds to TRBD2 (6 bases). Between the trimmed V and J ends, which lost 0 bases and 6 bases, there was a span of 15 bases. This CDR3 has 15 amino acids. From germline, CDR1 is DFQATT and CDR2 SNEGSKA (reference sequence). The CDR3 here is CSARDRRLASNEQFF. The CDR3 region has the DNA TGCAGTGCTAGAGATAGGAGGCTAGCGTCCAATGAGCAGTTCTTC.

The chain combines TRBV27 with TRBJ2-5; 10 nucleotides line up with TRBD2. Germline assignment: CDR1 MNHEY and CDR2 SMNVEV (reference sequence). J gave up 0 bases and V 3 bases, and 4 bases lay outside the gene matches. The CDR3 extends over 16 amino acids. The CDR3 loop is CASSFVSGRYQETQYF. CDR3 bases: TGTGCCAGCAGTTTCGTTAGCGGGAGGTACCAAGAGACCCAGTACTTC.

This clonotype was counted a few times. The chain combines TRBV12-3 or TRBV12-4 with TRBJ1-2, with 7 nucleotides matching TRBD1. The CDR3 has 12 amino acids. The ends lost 10 bases at V and 6 bases at J; junction bases unmatched: 8. DNA of the CDR3: TGTGCCATTTCCAGGGGGGCTGATGGCTACACCTTC. This encodes CAISRGADGYTF.

The count of this clonotype is one. CDR3 nucleotide sequence: TGCGCCAGCAGCCAAGATCTGAGACTTAACACTGAAGCTTTCTTT. Its protein is CASSQDLRLNTEAFF. This chain uses TRBV4-3 with TRBJ1-1; D call uncertain. The V and J ends lost 0 bases and 2 bases respectively, with 10 bases between them. Germline V gene data show CDR1 as LGHNA and CDR2 as YSLEER. The CDR3 consists of 15 residues.

This clonotype came up a few times. This chain links TRBV6-2 or TRBV6-3 with TRBJ1-2; 7 bases agree with TRBD1. This CDR3 is 15 amino acids long. Per germline, CDR1 MNHEY and CDR2 SVGEGT. The V segment lost 0 bases and the J segment 4 bases; nucleotides outside the gene matches: 5. The CDR3 region is CASSYSSTGTYGYTF. In nucleotides, the CDR3 is TGTGCCAGCAGTTACTCGTCGACAGGGACCTATGGCTACACCTTC.

The chain recombines TRBV2 with TRBJ2-3; the D is unclear. This CDR3 has 14 amino acids. Between the trimmed V and J ends, which lost 2 bases and 2 bases, there was a span of 8 bases. CDR1 is SNHLY and CDR2 is FYNNEI in the germline V gene. CDR3 DNA sequence: TGTGCCAGCAGTGAAAACTCCGCCACAGATACGCAGTATTTT. Translated: CASSENSATDTQYF.

The CDR3: CASSLDRGFHGYTF. CDR3 DNA: TGCGCCAGCAGCTTGGATCGGGGATTCCATGGCTACACCTTC. The rearrangement uses TRBV5-1 and TRBJ1-2; D is uncertain. The CDR3 is 14 amino acids. V was trimmed by 0 bases and J by 6 bases, leaving 12 bases between them. The V gene's germline CDR1 is SGHRS and CDR2 YFSETQ.

This clonotype has only a few counts. The chain has TRBV20-1 and TRBJ2-5; D is unclear. The germline CDR1 and CDR2 sequences are DFQATT and SNEGSKA (reference sequence). V lost 4 bases and J 5 bases, leaving 5 bases between the germline ends. CDR3 length: 10 amino acids. The CDR3 bases are TGCAGTGCTACTGGGGAGACCCAGTACTTC. As protein: CSATGETQYF.

In its sample, this clonotype was seen a few times. V is TRBV29-1 and J is TRBJ2-3, with D possibly TRBD2 on 6 matching bases. V dropped 5 bases and J dropped 1 base, with 13 bases sitting between them. This CDR3 contains 14 residues. Germline loops: CDR1 SQVTM, CDR2 ANQGSEA. The CDR3 DNA reads TGCAGCGTTCACCCGGGACTTGGCACAGATACGCAGTATTTT. The encoded protein is CSVHPGLGTDTQYF.

In this sample, this clonotype turned up a few times. This chain links TRBV21-1 with TRBJ2-5; TRBD1, the table's D call, was not compared with the DNA. TRBV21-1 is a pseudogene segment. The CDR3 consists of 16 residues. Here the CDR3 DNA reads TGTGCCAGCAGCAAATCTCGGGACAGTCCAGAGGGGACCCAGTACTTC. It codes for CASSKSRDSPEGTQYF.

The rearrangement uses TRBV12-3 or TRBV12-4 and TRBJ1-1; 10 bases match TRBD1. After removal of 5 bases from V and 5 bases from J, the junction contained 14 bases not matched to a gene. This CDR3 has 17 residues. The CDR3 DNA reads TGTGCCAGCAGTCCGTACCCCGGGACAGGGGTTGGAACTGAAGCTTTCTTT. It is translated as CASSPYPGTGVGTEAFF.

This clonotype came up many times. The chain employs TRBV27 and TRBJ2-7; TRBD2 agrees at 14 bases. The CDR3 extends over 17 amino acids. CDR1 is MNHEY, CDR2 SMNVEV, per germline (reference sequence). After removal of 5 bases from V and 9 bases from J, the junction contained 15 bases not matched to a gene. CDR3 loop: CASSPRTSGRTSPAQYF. The DNA of the CDR3 is TGTGCCAGCAGTCCCCGGACTAGCGGGAGGACCTCACCGGCGCAGTACTTC.

The chain joins TRBV5-1 to TRBJ2-7; D uncertain. The CDR3 consists of 14 residues. Germline CDR1 reads SGHRS; CDR2 reads YFSETQ. The V gene lost 4 bases and the J gene lost 0 bases, with 11 bases spanning the gap. The CDR3 is CASSPSVASYEQYF. Written as DNA, the CDR3 is TGCGCCAGCAGCCCCTCAGTAGCCTCCTACGAGCAGTACTTC. Full variable domain (remainder filled in from reference TRBV5-1 and TRBJ2-7): KAGVTQTPRYLIKTRGQQVTLSCSPISGHRSVSWYQQTPGQGLQFLFEYFSETQRNKGNFPGRFSGRQFSNSRSEMNVSTLELGDSALYLCASSPSVASYEQYFGPGTRLTVT.

This clonotype was counted a few times. The chain is built from TRBV18 and TRBJ2-1, with D possibly being TRBD1 (5 bases). The CDR3 sequence is 13 residues long. V lost 5 bases to trimming and J lost 5 bases, with 10 bases between them. Germline V lookup: CDR1 KGHSH, CDR2 LQKENI. CDR3 loop: CASSSRRDNEQFF. As DNA, the CDR3 is TGTGCCAGCTCATCCCGCAGGGACAATGAGCAGTTCTTC.

This chain joins TRBV7-8 and TRBJ1-5; D unclear. Per germline, CDR1 SGHVS and CDR2 FQNEAQ. The CDR3 extends over 15 amino acids. V lost 4 bases to trimming and J lost 5 bases, with 15 bases between them. In nucleotides, the CDR3 is TGTGCCAGCAGCTCGCAGGCAGGCACCTATCAGCCCCAGCATTTT. Protein: CASSSQAGTYQPQHF.